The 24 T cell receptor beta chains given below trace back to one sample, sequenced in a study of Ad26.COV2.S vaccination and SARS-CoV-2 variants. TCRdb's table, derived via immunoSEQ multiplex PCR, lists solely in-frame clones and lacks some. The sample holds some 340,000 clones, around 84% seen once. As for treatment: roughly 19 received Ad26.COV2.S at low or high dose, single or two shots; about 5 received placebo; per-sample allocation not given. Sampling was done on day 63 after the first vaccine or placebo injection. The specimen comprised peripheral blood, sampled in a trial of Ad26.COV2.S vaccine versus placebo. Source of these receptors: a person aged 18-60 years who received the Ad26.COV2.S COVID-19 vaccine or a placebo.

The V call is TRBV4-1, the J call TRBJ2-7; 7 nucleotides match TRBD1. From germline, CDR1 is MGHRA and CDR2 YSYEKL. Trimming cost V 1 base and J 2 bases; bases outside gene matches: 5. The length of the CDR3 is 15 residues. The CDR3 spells CASSQVRDRPYEQYF. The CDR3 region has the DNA TGCGCCAGCAGCCAAGTCCGGGACAGACCCTACGAGCAGTACTTC.

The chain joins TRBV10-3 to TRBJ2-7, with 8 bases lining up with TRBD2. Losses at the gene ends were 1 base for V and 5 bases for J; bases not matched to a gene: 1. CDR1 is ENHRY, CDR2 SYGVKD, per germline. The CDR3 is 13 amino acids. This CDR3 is CAISEYGGDEQYF. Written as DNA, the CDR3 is TGTGCCATCAGTGAGTACGGGGGGGACGAGCAGTACTTC.

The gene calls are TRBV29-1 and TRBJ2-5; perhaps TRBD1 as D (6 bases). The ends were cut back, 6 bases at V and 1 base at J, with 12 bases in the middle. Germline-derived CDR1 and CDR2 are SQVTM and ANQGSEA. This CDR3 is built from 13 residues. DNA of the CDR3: TGCAGCGTCTGTCGGGACACCCAAGAGACCCAGTACTTC. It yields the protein CSVCRDTQETQYF. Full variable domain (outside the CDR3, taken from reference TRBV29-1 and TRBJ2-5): SAVISQKPSRDICQRGTSLTIQCQVDSQVTMMFWYRQQPGQSLTLIATANQGSEATYESGFVIDKFPISRPNLTFSTLTVSNMSPEDSSIYLCSVCRDTQETQYFGPGTRLLVL.

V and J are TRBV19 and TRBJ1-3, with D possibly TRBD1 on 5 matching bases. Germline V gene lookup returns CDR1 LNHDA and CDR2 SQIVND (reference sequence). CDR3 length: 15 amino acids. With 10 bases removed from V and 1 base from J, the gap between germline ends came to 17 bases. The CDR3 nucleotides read TGTGCCACTTCGCGTGAGGGGAAATCTGGAAACACCATATATTTT. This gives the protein CATSREGKSGNTIYF.

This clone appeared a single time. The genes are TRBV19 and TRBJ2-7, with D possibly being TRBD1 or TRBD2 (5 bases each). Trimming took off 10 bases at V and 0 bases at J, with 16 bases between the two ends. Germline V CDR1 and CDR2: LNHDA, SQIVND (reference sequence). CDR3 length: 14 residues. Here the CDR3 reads CATKGPSPSYEQYF. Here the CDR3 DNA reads TGTGCCACTAAGGGACCTTCCCCCTCCTACGAGCAGTACTTC.

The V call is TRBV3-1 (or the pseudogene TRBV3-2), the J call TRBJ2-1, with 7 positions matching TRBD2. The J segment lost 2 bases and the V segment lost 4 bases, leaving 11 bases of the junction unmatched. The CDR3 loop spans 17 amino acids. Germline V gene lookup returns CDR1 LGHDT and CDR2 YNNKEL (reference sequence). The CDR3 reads CASSRGTTAGAYNEQFF. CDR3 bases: TGTGCCAGCAGCCGGGGCACTACCGCGGGGGCCTACAATGAGCAGTTCTTC.

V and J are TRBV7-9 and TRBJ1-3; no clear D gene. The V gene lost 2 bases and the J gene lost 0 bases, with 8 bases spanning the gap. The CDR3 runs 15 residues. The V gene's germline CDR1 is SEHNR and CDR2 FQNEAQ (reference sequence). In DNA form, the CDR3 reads TGTGCCAGCAGCTTATATCGTAACTCTGGAAACACCATATATTTT. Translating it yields CASSLYRNSGNTIYF.

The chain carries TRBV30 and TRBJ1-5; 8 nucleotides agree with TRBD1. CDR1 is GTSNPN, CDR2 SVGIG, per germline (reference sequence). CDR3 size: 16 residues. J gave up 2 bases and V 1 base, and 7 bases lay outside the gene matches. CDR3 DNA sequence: TGTGCCTGGAGTGGCCCCACAGGGGGAGGCAATCAGCCCCAGCATTTT. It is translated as CAWSGPTGGGNQPQHF.

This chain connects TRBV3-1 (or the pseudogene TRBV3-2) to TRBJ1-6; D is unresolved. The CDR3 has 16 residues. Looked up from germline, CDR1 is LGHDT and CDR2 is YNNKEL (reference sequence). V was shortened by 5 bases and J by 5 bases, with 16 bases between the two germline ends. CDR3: CASSSAPQSNNSPLHF. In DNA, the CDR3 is TGTGCCAGCAGCTCCGCTCCTCAGAGTAATAATTCACCCCTCCACTTT.

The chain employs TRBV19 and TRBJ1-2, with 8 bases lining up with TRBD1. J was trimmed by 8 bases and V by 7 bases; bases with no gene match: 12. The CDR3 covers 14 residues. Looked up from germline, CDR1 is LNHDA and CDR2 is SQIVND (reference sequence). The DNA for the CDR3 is TGTGCCAGTAACCCCACTCAGGGGGCTTGGGGCTACACCTTC. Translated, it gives CASNPTQGAWGYTF.

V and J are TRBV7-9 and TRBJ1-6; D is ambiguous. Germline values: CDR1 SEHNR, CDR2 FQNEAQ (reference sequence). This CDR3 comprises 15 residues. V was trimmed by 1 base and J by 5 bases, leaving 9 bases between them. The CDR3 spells CASSLGVINNSPLHF. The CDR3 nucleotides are TGTGCCAGCAGCTTAGGCGTTATCAATAATTCACCCCTCCACTTT.

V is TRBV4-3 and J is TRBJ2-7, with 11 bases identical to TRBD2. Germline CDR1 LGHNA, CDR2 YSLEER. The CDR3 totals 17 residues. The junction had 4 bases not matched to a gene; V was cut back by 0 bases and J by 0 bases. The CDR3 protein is CASSQDASGGSSYEQYF. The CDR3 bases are TGCGCCAGCAGCCAAGATGCTAGCGGGGGGAGCTCCTACGAGCAGTACTTC.

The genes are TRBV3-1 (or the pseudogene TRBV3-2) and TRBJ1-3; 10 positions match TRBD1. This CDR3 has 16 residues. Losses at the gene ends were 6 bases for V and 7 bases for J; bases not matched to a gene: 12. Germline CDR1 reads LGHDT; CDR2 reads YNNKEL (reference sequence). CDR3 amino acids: CASSHLGTGARNTIYF. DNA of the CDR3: TGTGCCAGCAGTCATTTAGGGACAGGGGCACGGAACACCATATATTTT.

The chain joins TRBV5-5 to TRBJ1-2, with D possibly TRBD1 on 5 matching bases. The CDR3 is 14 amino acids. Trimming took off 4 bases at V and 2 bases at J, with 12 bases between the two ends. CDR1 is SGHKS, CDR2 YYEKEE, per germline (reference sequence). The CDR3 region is CASSPTTENYGYTF. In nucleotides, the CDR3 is TGTGCCAGCAGCCCGACGACAGAAAACTATGGCTACACCTTC. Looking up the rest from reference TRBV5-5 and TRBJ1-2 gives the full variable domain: DAGVTQSPTHLIKTRGQQVTLRCSPISGHKSVSWYQQVLGQGPQFIFQYYEKEERGRGNFPDRFSARQFPNYSSELNVNALLLGDSALYLCASSPTTENYGYTFGSGTRLTVV.

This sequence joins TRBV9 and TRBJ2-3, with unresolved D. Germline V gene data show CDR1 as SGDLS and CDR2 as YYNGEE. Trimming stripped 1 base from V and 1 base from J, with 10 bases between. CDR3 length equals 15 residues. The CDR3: CASSVKMWGTDTQYF. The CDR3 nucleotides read TGTGCCAGCAGCGTAAAAATGTGGGGCACAGATACGCAGTATTTT.

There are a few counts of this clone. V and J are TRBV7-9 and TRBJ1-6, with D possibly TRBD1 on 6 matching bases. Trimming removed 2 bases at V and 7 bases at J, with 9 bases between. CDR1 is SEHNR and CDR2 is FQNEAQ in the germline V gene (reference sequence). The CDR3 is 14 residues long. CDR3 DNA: TGTGCCAGCAGCTTACCGCAGGGGAATTCACCCCTCCACTTT. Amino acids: CASSLPQGNSPLHF.

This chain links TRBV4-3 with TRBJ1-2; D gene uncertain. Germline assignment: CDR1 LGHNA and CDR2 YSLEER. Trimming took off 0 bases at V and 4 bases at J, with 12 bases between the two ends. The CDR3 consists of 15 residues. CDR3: CASSQERGNGYGYTF. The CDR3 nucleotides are TGCGCCAGCAGCCAAGAGCGAGGCAACGGCTATGGCTACACCTTC.

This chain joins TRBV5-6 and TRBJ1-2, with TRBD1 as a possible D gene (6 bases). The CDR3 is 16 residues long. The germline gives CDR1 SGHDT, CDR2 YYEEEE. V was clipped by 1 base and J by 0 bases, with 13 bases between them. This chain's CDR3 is CASSLPGGTTNYGYTF. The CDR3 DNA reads TGTGCCAGCAGCTTGCCGGGCGGGACAACTAACTATGGCTACACCTTC.

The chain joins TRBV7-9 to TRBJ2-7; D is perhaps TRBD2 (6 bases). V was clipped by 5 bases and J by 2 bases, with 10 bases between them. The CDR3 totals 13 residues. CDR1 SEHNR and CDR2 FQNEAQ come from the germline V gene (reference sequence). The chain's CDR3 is CASSPAGTYEQYF. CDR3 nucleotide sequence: TGTGCCAGCAGCCCCGCGGGGACCTACGAGCAGTACTTC.

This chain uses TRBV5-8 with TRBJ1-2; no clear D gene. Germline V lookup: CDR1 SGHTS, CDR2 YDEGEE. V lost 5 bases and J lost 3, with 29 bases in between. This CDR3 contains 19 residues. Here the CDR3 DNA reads TGTGCCAGCAGTATTCCGGGCCATGGGATGGGAGATGTTGACTATGGCTACACCTTC. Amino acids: CASSIPGHGMGDVDYGYTF. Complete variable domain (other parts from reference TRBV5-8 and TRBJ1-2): EAGVTQSPTHLIKTRGQQATLRCSPISGHTSVYWYQQALGLGLQFLLWYDEGEERNRGNFPPRFSGRQFPNYSSELNVNALELEDSALYLCASSIPGHGMGDVDYGYTFGSGTRLTVV.

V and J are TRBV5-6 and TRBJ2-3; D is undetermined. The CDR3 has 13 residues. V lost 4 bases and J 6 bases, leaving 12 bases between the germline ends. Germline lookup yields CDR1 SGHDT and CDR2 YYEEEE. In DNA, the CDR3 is TGTGCCAGCAGCCAGCTTATGAGGGATACGCAGTATTTT. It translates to CASSQLMRDTQYF.

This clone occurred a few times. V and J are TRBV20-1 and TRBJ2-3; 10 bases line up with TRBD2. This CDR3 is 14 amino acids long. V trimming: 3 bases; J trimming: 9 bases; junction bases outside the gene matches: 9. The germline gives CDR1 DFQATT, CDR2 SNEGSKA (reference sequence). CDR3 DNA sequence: TGCAGTGCTAGTCTCCTAGCGGGGGCCTGGACGCAGTATTTT. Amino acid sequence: CSASLLAGAWTQYF.

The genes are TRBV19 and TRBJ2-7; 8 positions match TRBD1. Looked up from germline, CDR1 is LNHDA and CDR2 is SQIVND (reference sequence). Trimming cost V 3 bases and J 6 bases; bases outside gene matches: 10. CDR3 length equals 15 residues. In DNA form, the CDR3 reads TGTGCCAGTAGTATGGGCGATTGGACAGGGCCCGAGCAGTACTTC. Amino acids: CASSMGDWTGPEQYF.

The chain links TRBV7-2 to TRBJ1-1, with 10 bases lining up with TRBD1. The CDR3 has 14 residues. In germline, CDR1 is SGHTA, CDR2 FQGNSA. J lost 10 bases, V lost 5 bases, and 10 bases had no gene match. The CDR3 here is CASSGDRGFGGAFF. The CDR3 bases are TGTGCCAGCAGCGGGGACAGGGGCTTTGGAGGAGCTTTCTTT.